This T cell receptor beta chain was sequenced for a study of T-cell reconstitution after alpha-beta-depleted transplantation in children. This CDR3 contains 13 residues. CDR1 is SGHKS, CDR2 YYEKEE, per germline (reference sequence). V was clipped by 9 bases and J by 6 bases; unmatched bases: 10. This clonotype was found a few times. As it was prepared, the TCRbeta library received unique molecular identifiers. TCRdb itself ran the PCR reads through MiXCR, one entry per CDR3 protein. The sample shows over 550,000 distinct CDR3 sequences, about 10% of them seen only once. The origin of this receptor is a human donor who donated a stem cell graft to a child with acute myeloid leukemia. The source was PBMCs from the stem cell graft donor, collected from the stem cell graft. V and J are TRBV5-5 and TRBJ2-3, with TRBD2 matching 7 bases. CDR3 coding DNA: TGTGCCACCGGGACTATCCCCACGGATACGCAGTATTTT. Amino acids: CATGTIPTDTQYF.